The 15 T cell receptor beta chains below all came from one sample that was sequenced in a study of beta chain features in type 1 diabetes. All of the isolated RNA was reverse transcribed, so expressed TCRB transcripts were sequenced. Only in-frame clones appear in the TCRdb table, and some are missing; sequencing was by immunoSEQ multiplex PCR. The sample has approximately 400,000 clones, approximately 16% seen once. Sequencing was performed on naive CD4+ T cells from blood. The source is a woman between 18 and 29 years old in good health.

This clone was seen more than once but under ten times. The chain couples TRBV7-2 to TRBJ2-1, with TRBD2 matching over 11 bases. CDR3 size: 16 residues. The junction had 11 bases not matched to a gene; V was cut back by 5 bases and J by 8 bases. CDR1 SGHTA and CDR2 FQGNSA come from the germline V gene. Here the CDR3 reads CASSLQTSGMWDEQFF. DNA of the CDR3: TGTGCCAGCAGCCTTCAGACTAGCGGGATGTGGGATGAGCAGTTCTTC.

The genes are TRBV30 and TRBJ1-1, with TRBD1 identical over 9 bases. Looked up from germline, CDR1 is GTSNPN and CDR2 is SVGIG (reference sequence). With 8 bases clipped from V and 7 bases from J, the junction kept 8 bases outside the gene matches. This CDR3 spans 12 amino acids. CDR3 loop: CARRTGEGEAFF. As DNA, the CDR3 is TGTGCCAGACGGACAGGGGAGGGTGAAGCTTTCTTT.

For this clone: The identical CDR3 is also encoded by other nucleotide sequences in the sample. The V and J genes are TRBV5-1 and TRBJ2-5, with 7 bases matching TRBD1. CDR1 is SGHRS, CDR2 YFSETQ, per germline. The CDR3 is made up of 14 amino acids. With V trimmed by 4 bases and J by 1 base, 4 bases remained unmatched. In DNA form, the CDR3 reads TGCGCCAGCAGCCCCCGACAGGGCCAAGAGACCCAGTACTTC. Protein sequence: CASSPRQGQETQYF.

This clone was counted only a few times. The chain links TRBV2 to TRBJ2-1; 11 positions agree with TRBD2. The CDR3 contains 16 residues. V was pared by 5 bases and J by 8 bases, with 11 bases of the junction left unmatched. The germline gives CDR1 SNHLY, CDR2 FYNNEI. The CDR3 loop reads CASSPLLAGGRDEQFF. DNA of the CDR3: TGTGCCAGCAGTCCCCTATTAGCGGGAGGGCGCGATGAGCAGTTCTTC.

This chain uses TRBV28 with TRBJ2-4; 10 bases map to TRBD2. The CDR3 is 14 residues long. Germline CDR1 is MDHEN and CDR2 is SYDVKM. V dropped 6 bases and J dropped 6; count of bases not matched to a gene: 5. CDR3 sequence reads: CASSPGLAVNIQYF. DNA for the CDR3: TGTGCCAGCAGCCCTGGACTAGCGGTAAACATTCAGTACTTC.

This clone was counted between two and nine times. CDR3 nucleotides: TGTGCCAGCAGCCCGAGTGGAGAGACCCAGTACTTC. This gives the protein CASSPSGETQYF. The gene calls are TRBV5-6 and TRBJ2-5; D not resolved. The CDR3 loop spans 12 amino acids. V lost 4 bases and J lost 4, with 8 bases in between. Germline V gene sequence: CDR1 SGHDT, CDR2 YYEEEE.

This clone came up a few times. The chain joins TRBV9 to TRBJ2-2; 8 bases fit TRBD2. In germline, CDR1 is SGDLS, CDR2 YYNGEE. The V and J ends lost 1 base and 1 base, in that order; junction bases with no gene match: 6. This CDR3 region has 17 residues. The DNA of the CDR3 is TGTGCCAGCAGCGTAATCGGTAGCGGGGTGAACACCGGGGAGCTGTTTTTT. Its protein product is CASSVIGSGVNTGELFF.

V usage is TRBV29-1 and J usage is TRBJ2-3, with TRBD2 matching 9 bases. This CDR3 region has 15 residues. Losses at the gene ends were 3 bases for V and 2 bases for J; bases not matched to a gene: 6. Per the germline V gene, CDR1 is SQVTM and CDR2 is ANQGSEA. CDR3 sequence: CSVEGRGGYTDTQYF. The CDR3 DNA reads as TGCAGCGTTGAGGGGCGGGGGGGCTACACAGATACGCAGTATTTT.

This clone was seen a handful of times. J is TRBJ1-5 and V is TRBV4-1, with 9 bases aligning to TRBD1. Germline lookup yields CDR1 MGHRA and CDR2 YSYEKL. The CDR3 has 15 amino acids. V shed 2 bases and J 7 bases; nucleotides not matched to a gene: 6. The CDR3 is CASSQRETGGQPQHF. The CDR3 bases are TGCGCCAGCAGCCAAAGGGAGACAGGGGGGCAGCCCCAGCATTTT.

The chain recombines TRBV5-4 with TRBJ2-7; TRBD2 aligns across 8 bases. This CDR3 is built from 16 residues. Trimming at V came to 1 base and at J to 0 bases, leaving 6 bases not matched to a gene. Germline CDR1 SGHNT, CDR2 YYREEE (reference sequence). The CDR3 nucleotides are TGTGCCAGCAGCTTGCGCGTCGGGAGGGCCTCCTACGAGCAGTACTTC. Protein sequence: CASSLRVGRASYEQYF.

This clone was seen only a few times. The chain uses TRBV27 and TRBJ2-7; no clear D gene. The germline gives CDR1 MNHEY, CDR2 SMNVEV (reference sequence). The V end was cut by 3 bases, the J end by 3 bases, with 15 bases between. The CDR3 has 15 amino acids. Here the CDR3 DNA reads TGTGCCAGCAGTTTTCAGAGAGACCGAGGCTACGAGCAGTACTTC. It codes for CASSFQRDRGYEQYF.

This sequence joins TRBV19 and TRBJ2-3; D is undetermined. Germline CDR1 reads LNHDA; CDR2 reads SQIVND (reference sequence). The CDR3 spans 11 residues. V lost 10 bases to trimming and J lost 2 bases, with 7 bases between them. The CDR3 spells CATRYTDTQYF. Written as DNA, the CDR3 is TGTGCCACCCGTTACACAGATACGCAGTATTTT.

V gene TRBV4-2 combines with J gene TRBJ2-2, with 9 positions matching TRBD2. Trimming cost V 0 bases and J 6 bases; bases outside gene matches: 14. Germline loops: CDR1 LGHNA, CDR2 YNFKEQ. The CDR3 loop spans 19 amino acids. For the CDR3, the DNA is TGTGCCAGCAGCCAAGAAGGGAGGGTAGCGGGAGTCCTAGCCGGGGAGCTGTTTTTT. Translating it yields CASSQEGRVAGVLAGELFF.

This chain uses TRBV7-9 with TRBJ2-7, with 7 bases fitting TRBD1. After removal of 3 bases from V and 5 bases from J, the junction contained 7 bases not matched to a gene. The CDR3 runs 14 residues. Looked up from germline, CDR1 is SEHNR and CDR2 is FQNEAQ (reference sequence). The CDR3 coding sequence is TGTGCCAGCAGCTTTCTGGACAGGCTCCACGAGCAGTACTTC. It translates to CASSFLDRLHEQYF. The variable domain in full, completed from reference TRBV7-9 and TRBJ2-7, reads DTGVSQNPRHKITKRGQNVTFRCDPISEHNRLYWYRQTLGQGPEFLTYFQNEAQLEKSRLLSDRFSAERPKGSFSTLEIQRTEQGDSAMYLCASSFLDRLHEQYFGPGTRLTVT.

This clone was picked up a small number of times. The CDR3 is CASSDPDRSSYEQYF. DNA of the CDR3: TGTGCCAGCAGTGACCCAGACAGGTCTTCCTACGAGCAGTACTTC. This chain uses TRBV2 with TRBJ2-7, with D perhaps matching TRBD1 (6 bases). The germline gives CDR1 SNHLY, CDR2 FYNNEI. V lost 3 bases and J lost 1, with 13 bases in between. The CDR3 sequence is 15 residues long.